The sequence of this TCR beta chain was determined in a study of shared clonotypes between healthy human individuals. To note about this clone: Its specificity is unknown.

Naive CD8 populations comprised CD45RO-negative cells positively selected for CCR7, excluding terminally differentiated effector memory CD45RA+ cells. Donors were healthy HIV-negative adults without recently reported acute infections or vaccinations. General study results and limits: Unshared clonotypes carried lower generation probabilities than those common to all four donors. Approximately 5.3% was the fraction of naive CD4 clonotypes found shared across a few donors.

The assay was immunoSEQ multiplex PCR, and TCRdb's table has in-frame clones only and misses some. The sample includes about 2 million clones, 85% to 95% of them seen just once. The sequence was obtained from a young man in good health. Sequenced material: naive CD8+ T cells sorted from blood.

CDR3 region: CASSARQGRDYGYTF. CDR3 coding DNA: TGTGCCAGTAGTGCCAGACAGGGGCGAGATTATGGCTACACCTTC. This chain uses TRBV19 with TRBJ1-2, with 8 bases that match TRBD1. This CDR3 contains 15 residues. The ends lost 5 bases at V and 5 bases at J; junction bases unmatched: 10. Germline V gene lookup returns CDR1 LNHDA and CDR2 SQIVND (reference sequence).